This T cell receptor (beta chain) was identified during a study of shared clonotypes between healthy human individuals. Turning to this clone: Its target is not known.

Here immunoSEQ multiplex PCR was the method, and the copy in TCRdb shows in-frame clones only, minus some. The sample records about 2.2 million clones, about 93% being singletons. Germline V lookup: CDR1 SGHNT, CDR2 YYREEE (reference sequence). With V trimmed by 4 bases and J by 5 bases, 12 bases remained unmatched. This CDR3 is 16 amino acids long. Study-wide points: Unshared clonotypes carried lower generation probabilities than those common to all four donors. Sampling was confined to blood; repertoires within tissues likely differ.

Naive CD8 cells lacked CD45RO, underwent positive selection for CCR7 and left out terminally differentiated effector memory CD45RA+ cells. This TCR came from a man in his late teens or twenties in good health. Some clones in this sample may be carry-over from other donors' samples. V gene TRBV5-4 combines with J gene TRBJ2-5; the match to TRBD1 covers 9 bases. Source material: naive CD8+ T cells from PBMCs. The DNA for the CDR3 is TGTGCCAGCAGCCCGGACAGGGGCCCTCGCGGGGAGACCCAGTACTTC. It encodes CASSPDRGPRGETQYF. The entire variable domain, with the rest obtained from reference TRBV5-4 and TRBJ2-5, is as follows: ETGVTQSPTHLIKTRGQQVTLRCSSQSGHNTVSWYQQALGQGPQFIFQYYREEENGRGNFPPRFSGLQFPNYSSELNVNALELDDSALYLCASSPDRGPRGETQYFGPGTRLLVL.